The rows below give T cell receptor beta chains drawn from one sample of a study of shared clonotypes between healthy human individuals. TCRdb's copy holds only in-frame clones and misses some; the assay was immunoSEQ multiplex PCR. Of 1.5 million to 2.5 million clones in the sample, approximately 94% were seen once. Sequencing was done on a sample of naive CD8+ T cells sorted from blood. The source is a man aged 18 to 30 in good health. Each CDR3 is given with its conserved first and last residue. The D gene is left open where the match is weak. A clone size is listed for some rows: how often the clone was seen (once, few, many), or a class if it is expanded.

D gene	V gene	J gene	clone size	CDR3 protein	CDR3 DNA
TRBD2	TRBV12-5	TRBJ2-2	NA	CASGLGLAGDTGELFF	TGTGCTAGTGGTTTGGGGCTAGCGGGAGACACCGGGGAGCTGTTTTTT
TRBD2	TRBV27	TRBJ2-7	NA	CASSVTSAYEQYF	TGTGCCAGCAGTGTGACTAGCGCTTACGAGCAGTACTTC
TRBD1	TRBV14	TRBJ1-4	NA	CASSLQGGATNEKLFF	TGTGCCAGCAGCCTGCAGGGGGGAGCAACTAATGAAAAACTGTTTTTT
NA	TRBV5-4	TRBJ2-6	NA	CASSFSAGDNVLTF	TGTGCCAGCAGCTTCTCGGCCGGGGACAACGTCCTGACTTTC
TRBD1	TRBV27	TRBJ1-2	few	CASSPMPGQGWIGYTF	TGTGCCAGCAGTCCCATGCCGGGACAGGGATGGATAGGCTACACCTTC
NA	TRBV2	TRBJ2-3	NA	CASINPDTDTQYF	TGTGCCAGCATTAACCCTGACACAGATACGCAGTATTTT
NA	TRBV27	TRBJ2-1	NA	CASSPHWDEQFF	TGTGCCAGCAGCCCCCATTGGGATGAGCAGTTCTTC
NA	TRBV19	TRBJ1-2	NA	CASSSPGLSYGYTF	TGTGCCAGTAGTAGTCCGGGGCTGAGCTATGGCTACACCTTC
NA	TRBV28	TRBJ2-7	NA	CASSLGEPYEQYF	TGTGCCAGCAGTTTAGGGGAGCCCTACGAGCAGTACTTC
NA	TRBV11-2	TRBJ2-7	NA	CASSLTRAGAYGAYEQYF	TGTGCCAGCAGCTTAACTAGGGCAGGGGCTTACGGGGCCTACGAGCAGTACTTC
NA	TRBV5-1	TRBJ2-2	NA	CATPKGGTGELFF	TGCGCCACCCCAAAGGGGGGCACCGGGGAGCTGTTTTTT
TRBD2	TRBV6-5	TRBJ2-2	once	CASKRTSFGGELFF	TGTGCCAGCAAACGGACTAGCTTCGGTGGGGAGCTGTTTTTT
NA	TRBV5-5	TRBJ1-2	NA	CASSLGWDGYTF	TGTGCCAGCAGCTTGGGGTGGGATGGCTACACCTTC
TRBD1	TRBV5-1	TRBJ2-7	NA	CASSKGQPAVDEQYF	TGCGCCAGCAGCAAGGGACAGCCGGCTGTCGACGAGCAGTACTTC
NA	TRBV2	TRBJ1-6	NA	CASSEEVDGGSPLHF	TGTGCCAGCAGTGAAGAAGTGGACGGGGGGTCCCCCCTCCACTTT
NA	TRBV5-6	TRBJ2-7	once	CASSLGAGSHEQYF	TGTGCCAGCAGCTTGGGGGCGGGTTCCCACGAGCAGTACTTC
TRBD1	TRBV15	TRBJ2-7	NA	CASRDRGQGEQYF	TGTGCCAGCAGGGACAGGGGACAAGGAGAGCAGTACTTC
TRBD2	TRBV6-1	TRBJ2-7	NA	CASSLGTSSPEQYF	TGTGCCAGCAGTCTAGGGACTAGCTCCCCTGAGCAGTACTTC
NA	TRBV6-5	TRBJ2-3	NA	CASSYGGTDTQYF	TGTGCCAGCAGTTACGGCGGGACAGATACGCAGTATTTT
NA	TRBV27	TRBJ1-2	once	CASSLTSPQGYGYYGYTF	TGTGCCAGCAGTCTCACCTCCCCCCAGGGTTATGGCTACTATGGCTACACCTTC
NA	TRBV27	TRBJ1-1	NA	CASNAQGPNTEAFF	TGTGCCAGCAATGCCCAGGGACCGAACACTGAAGCTTTCTTT
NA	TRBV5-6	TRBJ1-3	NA	CASSLAGNTIYF	TGTGCCAGCAGTCTGGCCGGAAACACCATATATTTT
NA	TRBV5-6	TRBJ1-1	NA	CASSLLMNTEAFF	TGTGCCAGCAGCTTGCTGATGAACACTGAAGCTTTCTTT
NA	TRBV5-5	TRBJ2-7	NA	CASSFSYHYEQYF	TGTGCCAGCAGCTTCAGTTACCACTACGAGCAGTACTTC
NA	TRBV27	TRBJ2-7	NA	CASSLPSYEQYF	TGTGCCAGCAGTTTACCCTCCTACGAGCAGTACTTC
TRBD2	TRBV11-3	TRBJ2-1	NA	CASSLDSLGASGRNEQFF	TGTGCCAGCAGCTTAGATTCCCTAGGAGCTAGCGGGAGGAATGAGCAGTTCTTC
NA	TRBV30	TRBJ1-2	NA	CAWSVPIRAYGYTF	TGTGCCTGGAGTGTACCCATCCGGGCCTATGGCTACACCTTC
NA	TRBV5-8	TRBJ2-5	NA	CASSLEGAETQYF	TGTGCCAGCAGCTTGGAAGGTGCGGAGACCCAGTACTTC
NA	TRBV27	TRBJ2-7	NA	CASSARVQGYEQYF	TGTGCCAGCAGTGCCCGGGTCCAGGGCTACGAGCAGTACTTC
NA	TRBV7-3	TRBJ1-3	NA	CASSLDGSSGNTIYF	TGTGCCAGCAGCCTAGACGGAAGCTCTGGAAACACCATATATTTT
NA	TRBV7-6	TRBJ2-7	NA	CASSFALEYEQYF	TGTGCCAGCAGCTTTGCCCTTGAGTACGAGCAGTACTTC
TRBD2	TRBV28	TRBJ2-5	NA	CASSFRLAGGRETQYF	TGTGCCAGCAGTTTTAGGCTAGCGGGGGGGAGAGAGACCCAGTACTTC
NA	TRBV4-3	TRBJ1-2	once	CASRDPWSYGYTF	TGCGCCAGCAGGGACCCGTGGAGCTATGGCTACACCTTC
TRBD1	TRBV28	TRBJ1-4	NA	CASSSLQGAFEKLFF	TGTGCCAGCAGTTCGCTACAGGGGGCATTTGAAAAACTGTTTTTT
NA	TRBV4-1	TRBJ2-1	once	CASSQDLGEQFF	TGCGCCAGCAGCCAAGATCTTGGAGAGCAGTTCTTC
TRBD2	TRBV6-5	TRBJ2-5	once	CASSYYGGSTRETQYF	TGTGCCAGCAGTTACTACGGCGGGAGTACTAGGGAGACCCAGTACTTC
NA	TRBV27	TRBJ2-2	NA	CASQRDTGELFF	TGTGCCAGCCAGCGGGACACCGGGGAGCTGTTTTTT
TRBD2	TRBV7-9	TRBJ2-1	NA	CASSLLGAGRDPGEQFF	TGTGCCAGCAGTCTCCTTGGGGCGGGGAGGGATCCAGGTGAGCAGTTCTTC
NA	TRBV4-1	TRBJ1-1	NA	CASSREGGMNTEAFF	TGCGCCAGCAGCCGTGAAGGGGGTATGAACACTGAAGCTTTCTTT
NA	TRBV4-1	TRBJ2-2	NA	CASSQDAGTGELFF	TGCGCCAGCAGCCAAGACGCAGGCACCGGGGAGCTGTTTTTT
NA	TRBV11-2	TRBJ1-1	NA	CASSLGVGTEAFF	TGTGCCAGCAGCTTAGGGGTTGGCACTGAAGCTTTCTTT